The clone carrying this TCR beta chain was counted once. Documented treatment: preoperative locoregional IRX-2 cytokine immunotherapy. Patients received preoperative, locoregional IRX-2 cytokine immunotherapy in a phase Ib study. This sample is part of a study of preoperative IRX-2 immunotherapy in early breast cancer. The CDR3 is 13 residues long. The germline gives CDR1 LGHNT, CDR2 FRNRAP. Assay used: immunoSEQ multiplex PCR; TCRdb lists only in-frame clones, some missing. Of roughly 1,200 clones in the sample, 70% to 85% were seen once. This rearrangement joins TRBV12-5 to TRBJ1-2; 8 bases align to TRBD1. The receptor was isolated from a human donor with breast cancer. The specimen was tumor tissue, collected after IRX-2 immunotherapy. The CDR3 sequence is CATKDRVDYGYTF. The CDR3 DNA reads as TGTGCCACCAAGGACAGGGTTGACTATGGCTACACCTTC.